One sample yielded the 22 T cell receptor beta chains listed below, sequenced in a study of blood T cells in healthy people across ages. It was with a sample-barcoded 5' primer and a J-beta primer mix that a second PCR of roughly 7 to 12 cycles was run. TCRdb reprocessed the 5' RACE reads with MiXCR, giving one entry per CDR3 protein. The sample contains some 640,000 distinct CDR3 sequences, approximately 50% of which appear only once. The sequenced sample was blood. Source of these receptors: a woman between 55 and 75 years old in good health.

This clonotype occurred a few times. The rearrangement uses TRBV12-3 or TRBV12-4 and TRBJ1-1; D might be TRBD1 (5 bases). Trimming cost V 7 bases and J 4 bases, with 16 bases left between them. This CDR3 is 14 amino acids long. The CDR3 protein is CASTAGRVRTEAFF. CDR3 bases: TGTGCCAGCACCGCAGGGAGGGTACGCACTGAAGCTTTCTTT.

This clonotype showed up just a few times. The rearrangement links TRBV4-1 to TRBJ1-1, with D tentatively TRBD1 (6 bases). The CDR3 sequence is 13 residues long. V was trimmed by 5 bases and J by 4 bases, leaving 11 bases between them. The V gene's germline CDR1 is MGHRA and CDR2 YSYEKL. The DNA of the CDR3 is TGCGCCAGCAGCTCCACAGGGCGCACTGAAGCTTTCTTT. Translation: CASSSTGRTEAFF.

The chain couples TRBV29-1 to TRBJ2-7, with 7 bases lining up with TRBD2. Unmatched junction bases numbered 10, after V lost 4 bases and J lost 1 base. The CDR3 sequence is 15 residues long. Germline assignment: CDR1 SQVTM and CDR2 ANQGSEA. CDR3 in amino acids: CSVGPGGYGSYEQYF. Written as DNA, the CDR3 is TGCAGCGTTGGGCCCGGGGGGTACGGGTCCTACGAGCAGTACTTC.

The rearrangement links TRBV29-1 to TRBJ2-1; no clear D. Germline lookup yields CDR1 SQVTM and CDR2 ANQGSEA. V was cut by 5 bases and J by 5 bases, with 19 bases left in between. The CDR3 loop spans 15 amino acids. CDR3 region: CSVQSRMVVDNEQFF. The CDR3 DNA sequence: TGCAGCGTTCAATCCAGAATGGTAGTTGACAATGAGCAGTTCTTC.

This clonotype was counted between two and nine times. V is TRBV27 and J is TRBJ2-7; possible D gene TRBD2, 6 bases. Germline V CDR1 and CDR2: MNHEY, SMNVEV (reference sequence). The V gene lost 1 base and the J gene lost 7 bases, with 17 bases spanning the gap. The CDR3 is 15 amino acids. CDR3 amino acids: CASSLWGEDGVEQYF. As DNA, the CDR3 is TGTGCCAGCAGTTTATGGGGGGAAGACGGCGTTGAGCAGTACTTC.

This chain uses TRBV10-3 with TRBJ2-4; unclear D gene. The CDR3 is 16 residues long. V lost 2 bases, J lost 0 bases, and 11 bases lay in between. The germline CDR1 and CDR2 sequences are ENHRY and SYGVKD. The CDR3 DNA follows: TGTGCCATCAGTGAGGACCGGTATGTAGCCAAAAACATTCAGTACTTC. Its translation: CAISEDRYVAKNIQYF.

The V and J genes are TRBV20-1 and TRBJ1-4, with D possibly matching TRBD1 (6 bases). Germline V CDR1 and CDR2: DFQATT, SNEGSKA (reference sequence). The V end was cut by 6 bases, the J end by 6 bases, with 17 bases between. The CDR3 sequence is 14 residues long. DNA for the CDR3: TGCAGTGCGCCCAAGGGGGGCTCGCATGAAAAACTGTTTTTT. This translates into CSAPKGGSHEKLFF.

This rearrangement joins TRBV4-1 to TRBJ1-2; D gene uncertain. With 0 bases removed from V and 7 bases from J, the gap between germline ends came to 18 bases. The CDR3 sequence is 16 residues long. Germline V gene data show CDR1 as MGHRA and CDR2 as YSYEKL. The CDR3 DNA is TGCGCCAGCAGCCAAGAAGTCACGACGGACGGTCGTGGCTACACCTTC. Residues: CASSQEVTTDGRGYTF.

In this sample, this clonotype turned up a few times. DNA of the CDR3: TGTGCCACCAGCAGCCCCCCAGCGGGGATTTACGAGCAGTACTTC. Residues: CATSSPPAGIYEQYF. The J gene is TRBJ2-7, the V gene TRBV15; 7 bases fit TRBD2. Germline V gives CDR1 LNHNV, CDR2 YYDKDF (reference sequence). V lost 3 bases and J lost 4; bases outside the gene matches: 9. CDR3 length: 15 amino acids.

V and J are TRBV20-1 and TRBJ2-7, with TRBD2 identical over 10 bases. The germline V gene encodes CDR1 DFQATT and CDR2 SNEGSKA (reference sequence). The CDR3 is made up of 13 amino acids. Losses at the gene ends were 6 bases for V and 5 bases for J; bases not matched to a gene: 7. CDR3 residues: CSAKREGLHEQYF. The CDR3 nucleotides are TGCAGTGCCAAGCGGGAGGGCCTCCACGAGCAGTACTTC.

In its sample, this clonotype was seen a few times. The CDR3 protein is CASSWQPDSHEQYF. In DNA, the CDR3 is TGCGCCAGCAGCTGGCAACCGGATTCCCACGAGCAGTACTTC. The J gene is TRBJ2-5, the V gene TRBV5-1; no firm D call. The end of the DNA is better explained by TRBJ2-7, so the J call may be wrong. Germline V gene data show CDR1 as SGHRS and CDR2 as YFSETQ. The CDR3 contains 14 residues.

V and J are TRBV7-3 and TRBJ2-2, with D possibly matching TRBD1 (6 bases). Trimming removed 4 bases at V and 0 bases at J, with 12 bases between. Germline CDR1 SGHTA, CDR2 FQGTGA. This CDR3 spans 16 amino acids. This CDR3 is CASSSRGHANTGELFF. Written as DNA, the CDR3 is TGTGCCAGCAGCTCCAGGGGCCACGCGAACACCGGGGAGCTGTTTTTT. Supplemented by reference TRBV7-3 and TRBJ2-2, the full variable domain reads GAGVSQTPSNKVTEKGKYVELRCDPISGHTALYWYRQSLGQGPEFLIYFQGTGAADDSGLPNDRFFAVRPEGSVSTLKIQRTERGDSAVYLCASSSRGHANTGELFFGEGSRLTVL.

This clonotype was seen more than once but under ten times. V gene TRBV10-3 combines with J gene TRBJ1-1, with D possibly being TRBD1 (6 bases). Between the trimmed V and J ends, which lost 2 bases and 1 base, there was a span of 8 bases. The CDR3 loop spans 14 amino acids. Germline CDR1 ENHRY, CDR2 SYGVKD. CDR3 region: CAISERDTNTEAFF. In DNA form, the CDR3 reads TGTGCCATCAGTGAGCGGGACACGAACACTGAAGCTTTCTTT.

A single count supports this clonotype. The rearrangement links TRBV20-1 to TRBJ2-5; D unclear. V lost 3 bases and J lost 5, with 13 bases in between. The CDR3 loop spans 13 amino acids. Germline V gene sequence: CDR1 DFQATT, CDR2 SNEGSKA (reference sequence). CDR3 in DNA: TGCAGTGCTAGGCCCCGAGTTTCGGAGACCCAGTACTTC. Its protein is CSARPRVSETQYF.

V usage is TRBV7-9 and J usage is TRBJ2-5; unclear D gene. Germline lookup yields CDR1 SEHNR and CDR2 FQNEAQ (reference sequence). Trimming stripped 5 bases from V and 5 bases from J, with 15 bases between. This CDR3 is 14 amino acids long. The CDR3 DNA reads TGTGCCAGCAGCCCCACTTCCCCGTGGGAGACCCAGTACTTC. Its translation is CASSPTSPWETQYF.

This clonotype was detected a few times. The chain uses TRBV7-8 and TRBJ2-3; D is possibly TRBD1 or TRBD2 (5 bases each). Per the germline V gene, CDR1 is SGHVS and CDR2 is FQNEAQ. The ends were cut back, 4 bases at V and 0 bases at J, with 20 bases in the middle. This CDR3 is 18 amino acids long. The CDR3 loop reads CASSSPWDGRSSTDTQYF. The CDR3 DNA sequence: TGTGCCAGCAGCTCCCCCTGGGACGGGCGAAGTAGCACAGATACGCAGTATTTT.

This clonotype was detected only once. This chain links TRBV7-2 with TRBJ2-2, with TRBD2 matching over 7 bases. This CDR3 has 16 residues. Unmatched junction bases numbered 10, after V lost 1 base and J lost 8 bases. Germline V gives CDR1 SGHTA, CDR2 FQGNSA. Written as DNA, the CDR3 is TGTGCCAGCAGCTTAGTGGGTGCGGGAGTTGCTGGGGAGCTGTTTTTT. Encoded protein: CASSLVGAGVAGELFF.

For this clonotype: A read error may produce the germline difference seen at one junction end. The chain combines TRBV9 with TRBJ2-1; D gene unclear. The CDR3 sequence is 14 residues long. The germline V gene has CDR1 SGDLS and CDR2 YYNGEE. CDR3 sequence: CAISVVQESKEQFF. The CDR3 nucleotides are TGTGCCATCAGCGTTGTTCAGGAGTCTAAAGAGCAGTTCTTC. Together with reference TRBV9 and TRBJ2-1, the CDR3 gives the full variable domain: DSGVTQTPKHLITATGQRVTLRCSPRSGDLSVYWYQQSLDQGLQFLIQYYNGEERAKGNILERFSAQQFPDLHSELNLSSLELGDSALYFCAISVVQESKEQFFGPGTRLTVL.

This clonotype was observed a handful of times. This chain links TRBV10-3 with TRBJ2-1, with 9 nucleotides matching TRBD1. V lost 6 bases to trimming and J lost 15 bases; unmatched junction nucleotides: 9. This CDR3 spans 12 amino acids. Germline CDR1 ENHRY, CDR2 SYGVKD. For the CDR3, the DNA is TGTGCCATCAGAACCGGGGACAGGGAACCGTTCTTC. Amino acid sequence: CAIRTGDREPFF.

A note on this clonotype: A junction boundary mismatches the germline segment, possibly from a read error. The chain is built from TRBV7-2 and TRBJ2-5; D call uncertain. The CDR3 is 14 residues long. CDR1 and CDR2 (germline): SGHTA, FQGNSA. The CDR3 loop is CAGSSARVIETQYF. CDR3 sequence (DNA): TGTGCCGGCAGCTCTGCTAGGGTAATAGAGACCCAGTACTTC.

This clonotype has only a few counts. The chain is built from TRBV2 and TRBJ2-3, with TRBD1 matching over 7 bases. Per germline, CDR1 SNHLY and CDR2 FYNNEI. V lost 7 bases to trimming and J lost 1 base; unmatched junction nucleotides: 8. This CDR3 region has 15 residues. The CDR3 DNA reads as TGTGCCAGCACTAGGACAGGAGTGGGCACAGATACGCAGTATTTT. Encoded protein: CASTRTGVGTDTQYF.

This chain connects TRBV5-1 to TRBJ2-7, with 7 bases aligning to TRBD1. The CDR3 is made up of 15 amino acids. The J segment lost 0 bases and the V segment lost 9 bases, leaving 12 bases of the junction unmatched. Germline assignment: CDR1 SGHRS and CDR2 YFSETQ. The CDR3 DNA sequence: TGCGCCAACGACAGTCTTGGGGACAGCTCCTACGAGCAGTACTTC. Encoded protein: CANDSLGDSSYEQYF.